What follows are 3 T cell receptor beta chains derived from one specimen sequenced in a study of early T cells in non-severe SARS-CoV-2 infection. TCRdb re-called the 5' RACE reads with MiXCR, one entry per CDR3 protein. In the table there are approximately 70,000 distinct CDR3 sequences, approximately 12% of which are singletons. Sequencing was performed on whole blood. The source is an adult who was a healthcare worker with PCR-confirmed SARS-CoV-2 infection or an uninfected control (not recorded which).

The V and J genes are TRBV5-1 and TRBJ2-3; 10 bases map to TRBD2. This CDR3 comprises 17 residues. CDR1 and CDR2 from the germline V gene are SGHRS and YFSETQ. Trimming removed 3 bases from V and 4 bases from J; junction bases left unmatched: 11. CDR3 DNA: TGCGCCAGCAGCTCTGGACTAGCGGCGGTAGGGGCAGATACGCAGTATTTT. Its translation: CASSSGLAAVGADTQYF.

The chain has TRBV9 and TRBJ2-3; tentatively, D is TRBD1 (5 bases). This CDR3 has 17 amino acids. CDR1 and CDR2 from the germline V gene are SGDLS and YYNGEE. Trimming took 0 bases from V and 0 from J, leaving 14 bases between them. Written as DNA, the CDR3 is TGTGCCAGCAGCGTAGGAGATGGAAGGGGCAGCACAGATACGCAGTATTTT. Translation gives CASSVGDGRGSTDTQYF.

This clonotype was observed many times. The chain's CDR3 is CASRSTRSGGVGQPQHF. CDR3 DNA sequence: TGTGCCAGCAGATCAACCCGAAGTGGAGGGGTCGGTCAGCCCCAGCATTTT. The chain is built from TRBV5-8 and TRBJ1-5; D is perhaps TRBD1 (5 bases). The CDR3 extends over 17 amino acids. CDR1 is SGHTS and CDR2 is YDEGEE in the germline V gene. With 5 bases removed from V and 6 bases from J, the gap between germline ends came to 24 bases.